The 31 T cell receptor beta chains given below trace back to one sample, sequenced in a study of shared T cell receptors in the human thymus. TCRdb's table, derived via immunoSEQ multiplex PCR, lists solely in-frame clones and lacks some. The sample lists some 400,000 clones, just under 95% seen once, with 0.015% to 0.02% in the top ten. Material: thymocytes. The receptors shown here come from a human donor.

This clone was seen once. The V call is TRBV5-5, the J call TRBJ2-5; unclear D gene. Germline CDR1 SGHKS, CDR2 YYEKEE (reference sequence). Trimming took off 3 bases at V and 1 base at J, with 13 bases between the two ends. This CDR3 has 15 amino acids. The DNA for the CDR3 is TGTGCCAGCAGCTGCCCCCTCGGCAGCCAAGAGACCCAGTACTTC. Protein product: CASSCPLGSQETQYF.

This clone appeared once. The chain is built from TRBV28 and TRBJ2-7; D might be TRBD1 (5 bases). The CDR3 length is 15 residues. Germline V gene lookup returns CDR1 MDHEN and CDR2 SYDVKM. V was trimmed by 5 bases and J by 4 bases, leaving 18 bases between them. The CDR3 DNA follows: TGTGCCAGCAGTGGTGAGTCCGCAGGGCAATACGAGCAGTACTTC. This codes for CASSGESAGQYEQYF.

V and J are TRBV9 and TRBJ2-7; TRBD1 is a possible D gene (6 bases). In germline, CDR1 is SGDLS, CDR2 YYNGEE. This CDR3 has 16 amino acids. The germline V and J ends were trimmed by 0 bases and 2 bases, with 15 bases remaining between them. The CDR3 DNA sequence: TGTGCCAGCAGCGTAGTTGGACAGCCAAATCCCTACGAGCAGTACTTC. This encodes CASSVVGQPNPYEQYF. Looking up the rest from reference TRBV9 and TRBJ2-7 gives the full variable domain: DSGVTQTPKHLITATGQRVTLRCSPRSGDLSVYWYQQSLDQGLQFLIQYYNGEERAKGNILERFSAQQFPDLHSELNLSSLELGDSALYFCASSVVGQPNPYEQYFGPGTRLTVT.

The rearrangement links TRBV28 to TRBJ2-1; 9 bases align to TRBD2. This CDR3 spans 17 amino acids. Looked up from germline, CDR1 is MDHEN and CDR2 is SYDVKM. With V trimmed by 6 bases and J by 4 bases, 13 bases remained unmatched. The CDR3 region is CASSALPGTSSYNEQFF. CDR3 nucleotide sequence: TGTGCCAGCAGCGCCCTTCCCGGGACTAGCAGTTACAATGAGCAGTTCTTC.

The chain carries TRBV30 and TRBJ1-4, with 11 positions matching TRBD1. The germline V gene has CDR1 GTSNPN and CDR2 SVGIG (reference sequence). The junction had 1 base not matched to a gene; V was cut back by 2 bases and J by 5 bases. The CDR3 covers 14 residues. CDR3 residues: CAWSRDRGNEKLFF. The CDR3 DNA reads TGTGCCTGGAGTCGGGACAGGGGGAATGAAAAACTGTTTTTT.

The chain joins TRBV9 to TRBJ2-7; TRBD1 or TRBD2 may be the D gene (6 bases each). Deletions cut 0 bases from V and 2 bases from J, with 12 bases between. Germline V gene lookup returns CDR1 SGDLS and CDR2 YYNGEE. The CDR3 contains 15 residues. The CDR3 here is CASSVGRDTTYEQYF. Here the CDR3 DNA reads TGTGCCAGCAGCGTAGGGCGGGACACCACCTACGAGCAGTACTTC.

This chain links TRBV7-2 with TRBJ2-3, with D possibly matching TRBD2 (7 bases). CDR1 and CDR2 from the germline V gene are SGHTA and FQGNSA. The CDR3 is 14 residues long. Trimming removed 0 bases at V and 6 bases at J, with 10 bases between. CDR3 DNA: TGTGCCAGCAGCTTAGCGGGGGGGCGGGATACGCAGTATTTT. Residues: CASSLAGGRDTQYF.

The chain couples TRBV4-1 to TRBJ2-7; D call uncertain. The CDR3 has 17 residues. Trimming removed 2 bases at V and 4 bases at J, with 21 bases between. Germline CDR1 reads MGHRA; CDR2 reads YSYEKL. The CDR3 spells CASSQIRPTSLPYEQYF. CDR3 nucleotides: TGCGCCAGCAGCCAAATACGCCCCACATCTCTCCCGTACGAGCAGTACTTC.

The chain combines TRBV13 with TRBJ2-1; D is unclear. This CDR3 spans 16 amino acids. V lost 2 bases and J 2 bases, leaving 13 bases between the germline ends. Per germline, CDR1 PRHDT and CDR2 FYEKMQ (reference sequence). The CDR3 spells CASSLQLALTYNEQFF. CDR3 bases: TGTGCCAGCAGCTTACAACTCGCCCTTACCTACAATGAGCAGTTCTTC.

V usage is TRBV6-1 and J usage is TRBJ1-5; D is unresolved. Germline V gene data show CDR1 as MNHNS and CDR2 as SASEGT. Trimming removed 3 bases from V and 2 bases from J, with 14 bases in between. The CDR3 consists of 16 residues. The CDR3 spells CASSDVGIVGNQPQHF. As DNA, the CDR3 is TGTGCCAGCAGTGATGTAGGGATAGTGGGCAATCAGCCCCAGCATTTT.

The chain combines TRBV5-6 with TRBJ2-4, with 9 nucleotides matching TRBD1. The CDR3 is 16 amino acids. In germline, CDR1 is SGHDT, CDR2 YYEEEE. Losses at the gene ends were 1 base for V and 7 bases for J; bases not matched to a gene: 9. The CDR3 sequence: CASSLRTGVNRNIQYF. The CDR3 DNA reads TGTGCCAGCAGCTTGAGGACAGGGGTTAATCGGAACATTCAGTACTTC.

J is TRBJ2-6 and V is TRBV19; the D is unclear. The CDR3 spans 16 residues. The V end lost 8 bases, the J end lost 1 base, and 15 bases lay between the germline ends. The germline V gene encodes CDR1 LNHDA and CDR2 SQIVND (reference sequence). In DNA, the CDR3 is TGTGCCAGTGGACCCCGGCCAAAGTCTGGGGCCAACGTCCTGACTTTC. This encodes CASGPRPKSGANVLTF.

The chain recombines TRBV28 with TRBJ1-2; 7 positions agree with TRBD1. Germline CDR1 MDHEN, CDR2 SYDVKM. Germline trimming cut 5 bases from V and 6 bases from J; bases unmatched to any gene: 15. This CDR3 has 16 amino acids. The CDR3 loop is CASSAPRQGESDGYTF. The DNA of the CDR3 is TGTGCCAGCAGTGCACCTCGACAGGGTGAATCGGATGGCTACACCTTC.

The J gene is TRBJ1-3, the V gene TRBV4-2, with D tentatively TRBD1 (5 bases). This CDR3 is built from 18 residues. Germline V CDR1 and CDR2: LGHNA, YNFKEQ. The ends were cut back, 3 bases at V and 0 bases at J, with 18 bases in the middle. CDR3 residues: CASSHPSDTQSSGNTIYF. CDR3 DNA: TGTGCCAGCAGCCATCCCTCGGACACTCAATCCTCTGGAAACACCATATATTTT.

This chain connects TRBV7-3 to TRBJ1-1; D might be TRBD1 (6 bases). Germline V gene sequence: CDR1 SGHTA, CDR2 FQGTGA. The length of the CDR3 is 17 residues. V was shortened by 5 bases and J by 0 bases, with 19 bases between the two germline ends. CDR3 residues: CASSPRAGVGMNTEAFF. The CDR3 DNA is TGTGCCAGCAGCCCGCGTGCAGGGGTCGGCATGAACACTGAAGCTTTCTTT.

The rearrangement uses TRBV21-1 and TRBJ2-7. TRBV21-1 is shown as a pseudogene. The CDR3 consists of 13 residues. Here the CDR3 reads CASSKGCQAGRYF. In DNA form, the CDR3 reads TGTGCCAGCAGCAAAGGGTGTCAGGCCGGGCGGTACTTC.

This chain uses TRBV10-3 with TRBJ2-3, with D unclear. V lost 1 base and J lost 1, with 6 bases in between. Germline CDR1 is ENHRY and CDR2 is SYGVKD. The CDR3 consists of 14 residues. The CDR3 spells CAISELTGTDTQYF. The CDR3 bases are TGTGCCATCAGTGAGTTAACAGGCACAGATACGCAGTATTTT.

This chain connects TRBV14 to TRBJ2-1, with 8 bases matching TRBD2. The CDR3 has 14 amino acids. CDR1 and CDR2 from the germline V gene are SGHDN and FVKESK. V dropped 4 bases and J dropped 12; count of bases not matched to a gene: 11. CDR3 amino acids: CASSLRPGGLAQFF. DNA for the CDR3: TGTGCCAGCAGCCTAAGACCGGGGGGGCTCGCGCAGTTCTTC.

The V gene is TRBV19, the J gene TRBJ2-2; 14 nucleotides agree with TRBD2. Germline V gives CDR1 LNHDA, CDR2 SQIVND (reference sequence). V shed 7 bases and J 5 bases; nucleotides not matched to a gene: 6. This CDR3 has 16 amino acids. CDR3: CASNGLAGGGTGELFF. In nucleotides, the CDR3 is TGTGCCAGTAACGGACTAGCGGGAGGTGGTACCGGGGAGCTGTTTTTT.

The gene calls are TRBV4-3 and TRBJ1-1, with 8 bases matching TRBD1. CDR3 length equals 16 residues. Germline V CDR1 and CDR2: LGHNA, YSLEER. Trimming cost V 4 bases and J 2 bases; bases outside gene matches: 9. DNA for the CDR3: TGCGCCAGCAGCCCGAACCGACAGGGGCCAAACACTGAAGCTTTCTTT. Translated: CASSPNRQGPNTEAFF.

This chain uses TRBV10-3 with TRBJ2-1; 8 nucleotides line up with TRBD1. Germline trimming cut 5 bases from V and 4 bases from J; bases unmatched to any gene: 7. Germline V gene lookup returns CDR1 ENHRY and CDR2 SYGVKD. The CDR3 runs 15 residues. The CDR3 protein is CAISSGQGHYNEQFF. The CDR3 DNA follows: TGTGCCATCAGTTCCGGACAGGGTCATTACAATGAGCAGTTCTTC.

This clone was observed a handful of times. CDR3 residues: CASSSAGNTGELFF. The CDR3 DNA is TGTGCCAGCAGTTCGGCAGGAAACACCGGGGAGCTGTTTTTT. The chain carries TRBV27 and TRBJ2-2; D gene unclear. The CDR3 consists of 14 residues. V lost 4 bases to trimming and J lost 2 bases, with 8 bases between them. Germline V lookup: CDR1 MNHEY, CDR2 SMNVEV (reference sequence).

This rearrangement joins TRBV5-4 to TRBJ2-7; D is unresolved. V dropped 0 bases and J dropped 7 bases, with 17 bases sitting between them. Germline-derived CDR1 and CDR2 are SGHNT and YYREEE (reference sequence). CDR3 length: 15 residues. CDR3 DNA sequence: TGTGCCAGCAGCTTGGCCTGGCAGCCGGGTCGGGAGCAGTACTTC. Its translation is CASSLAWQPGREQYF.

The rearrangement uses TRBV7-2 and TRBJ2-7; TRBD2 matches 8 bases. Germline trimming cut 5 bases from V and 5 bases from J; bases unmatched to any gene: 23. Germline V lookup: CDR1 SGHTA, CDR2 FQGNSA. CDR3 size: 19 residues. CDR3 nucleotide sequence: TGTGCCAGCAGCCCAAGAGGGTCTGGCGGGAGGAAGTTCGCCCACGAGCAGTACTTC. It specifies CASSPRGSGGRKFAHEQYF.

The table lists this clone with a count of one. The V call is TRBV30, the J call TRBJ2-1; D uncertain. Trimming left V 3 bases short and J 12 bases short, with 21 bases between. CDR3 length equals 14 residues. Germline V gives CDR1 GTSNPN, CDR2 SVGIG (reference sequence). The CDR3 is CAWSVRTWRTGQFF. CDR3 DNA sequence: TGTGCCTGGAGCGTACGGACCTGGCGTACCGGGCAGTTCTTC.

This chain connects TRBV5-1 to TRBJ2-3; 7 bases agree with TRBD1. V was pared by 4 bases and J by 4 bases, with 6 bases of the junction left unmatched. The V gene's germline CDR1 is SGHRS and CDR2 YFSETQ. The CDR3 totals 14 residues. The CDR3 DNA follows: TGCGCCAGCAGCCCCCTTCAGGGGGCAGATACGCAGTATTTT. It translates to CASSPLQGADTQYF.

This chain connects TRBV5-6 to TRBJ1-2; 9 bases map to TRBD1. Germline CDR1 and CDR2: SGHDT and YYEEEE. With V trimmed by 1 base and J by 4 bases, 11 bases remained unmatched. CDR3 length: 17 residues. CDR3 in amino acids: CASSLTSGTGFGYGYTF. Written as DNA, the CDR3 is TGTGCCAGCAGCTTGACTTCCGGGACAGGGTTTGGCTATGGCTACACCTTC. Full variable domain (rest looked up from reference TRBV5-6 and TRBJ1-2): DAGVTQSPTHLIKTRGQQVTLRCSPKSGHDTVSWYQQALGQGPQFIFQYYEEEERQRGNFPDRFSGHQFPNYSSELNVNALLLGDSALYLCASSLTSGTGFGYGYTFGSGTRLTVV.

The chain recombines TRBV27 with TRBJ1-1; 10 bases align to TRBD1. Looked up from germline, CDR1 is MNHEY and CDR2 is SMNVEV (reference sequence). Unmatched junction bases numbered 8, after V lost 4 bases and J lost 9 bases. There are 14 residues in the CDR3. CDR3 amino acids: CASSYSGQGQKAFF. In DNA form, the CDR3 reads TGTGCCAGCAGTTACTCGGGACAGGGGCAGAAAGCTTTCTTT.

V usage is TRBV5-5 and J usage is TRBJ2-2; D remains unclear. The ends were cut back, 0 bases at V and 2 bases at J, with 11 bases in the middle. The CDR3 has 16 amino acids. The germline V gene has CDR1 SGHKS and CDR2 YYEKEE (reference sequence). CDR3 protein: CASSLGRPKNTGELFF. In DNA form, the CDR3 reads TGTGCCAGCAGCTTGGGACGCCCCAAAAACACCGGGGAGCTGTTTTTT.

This chain connects TRBV18 to TRBJ2-1; D possibly corresponds to TRBD2 (7 bases). The CDR3 is 14 residues long. Germline V gives CDR1 KGHSH, CDR2 LQKENI. V dropped 6 bases and J dropped 4 bases, with 13 bases sitting between them. The CDR3 protein is CASSRGAPYNEQFF. Here the CDR3 DNA reads TGTGCCAGCTCCCGGGGGGCCCCGTACAATGAGCAGTTCTTC.

This chain uses TRBV5-4 with TRBJ2-1; TRBD2 aligns across 11 bases. The germline V gene has CDR1 SGHNT and CDR2 YYREEE (reference sequence). This CDR3 has 19 residues. V was clipped by 3 bases and J by 8 bases; unmatched bases: 19. Here the CDR3 reads CASSYSRGLAGTEGDEQFF. The CDR3 DNA follows: TGTGCCAGCAGCTACTCCCGCGGACTAGCGGGCACTGAAGGCGATGAGCAGTTCTTC.